A selection of T cell receptor beta chains follows, all from one sample in a study of T-cell memory formation after mild COVID-19. TCRdb analysed the 5' RACE reads with MiXCR anew, one entry per CDR3 protein. The top ten hold about 24% of the sample, which has roughly 350,000 distinct CDR3 sequences, roughly 13% seen once. Sequencing was carried out using PBMCs or a T cell subset sorted from them (not recorded which). Receptors originate from a man aged 18-30 years who had mild COVID-19 (a few samples of this study predate the infection). Cell type and time point are not known. CDR3s leave out the opening cysteine and the closing phenylalanine or tryptophan. Fields, in order: V gene, J gene, CDR3 protein.

TRBV18	TRBJ1-5	ASSPTGAANQPQH
TRBV28	TRBJ2-2	ASSLTIAGTGELF
TRBV7-2	TRBJ1-5	ASSAQGTLQPQH
TRBV5-1	TRBJ2-3	ASSLAARNTQY
TRBV5-1	TRBJ1-5	ASSWAGGGNQPQH
TRBV27	TRBJ2-1	ASTPLAIQGAYTEQF
TRBV4-1	TRBJ1-2	ASSPLGGNYGYT
TRBV20-1	TRBJ2-5	SAEGAWGETQY
TRBV3-1	TRBJ1-2	ASSPWGGLYGYT
TRBV29-1	TRBJ2-3	SGERGGPDTQY
TRBV7-2	TRBJ1-2	ASTPGGNYGYT
TRBV5-4	TRBJ2-7	ASSLHGLGLYEQY
TRBV9	TRBJ1-1	ASSIGGNTEAF
TRBV6-6	TRBJ2-3	ASSYIAFLGGTDTQY
TRBV20-1	TRBJ2-5	SARVTSGGAETQY
TRBV4-1	TRBJ2-2	ASSQGTSNTGELF
TRBV6-2/TRBV6-3	TRBJ2-6	ASSYGTRVLSGANVLT
TRBV6-5	TRBJ2-5	ASSYSSSGGWAQY
TRBV7-2	TRBJ2-3	ASSLGGGYMTQY
TRBV7-9	TRBJ1-5	ASSFHRGDGLYSNQPQH
TRBV3-1	TRBJ1-2	ASSQQGYGYT
TRBV7-2	TRBJ2-1	ASSPRRTVSSYNEQF
TRBV7-8	TRBJ2-5	ASSKHHGTPKVETQY
TRBV5-4	TRBJ2-1	ASSVSSSSYNEQF
TRBV5-1	TRBJ2-3	ASSPGTGMRTDTQY
TRBV7-3	TRBJ2-3	ASSLTGDPPSPLDTQY
TRBV7-9	TRBJ1-2	ASNLNYDRTGYT
TRBV6-2/TRBV6-3	TRBJ1-6	ASSKPLGAYFSPLH
TRBV5-1	TRBJ2-5	ASSLGTYQETQY
TRBV11-3	TRBJ2-3	ASSSSGYTDTQY
TRBV5-1	TRBJ2-2	ASSLYMPDRANTGELF
TRBV7-2	TRBJ2-1	ASSLPVVDEQF
TRBV5-1	TRBJ2-3	ASSLQITDTQY
TRBV2	TRBJ1-6	ASSDLPTRDSPLH
TRBV9	TRBJ2-3	ASTGTSGSTDTQY